The T cell receptor beta chain described here comes from a study of OX40 agonist ivuxolimab in advanced cancers. Looking at the study overall: Enrollees could have had prior anti-PD-1, anti-PD-L1 or anti-CTLA-4 therapy, which about 40% had received.

Using immunoSEQ multiplex PCR, the repertoire was profiled, and TCRdb retains in-frame clones only, with some absent. This sample carries 65,000 to 90,000 clones, around 90% of them seen once, and the ten largest clones take about 10%. The germline gives CDR1 MNHNS, CDR2 SASEGT. The CDR3 runs to 14 residues. V lost 2 bases to trimming and J lost 8 bases, with 13 bases between them. Findings and limits, study-wide: CD4+ T cells averaged fewer expanded clones than CD8+ T cells. Compared with others, partial responders at 0.1-3.0 mg/kg displayed clonal expansion among the lowest. Clonal expansion was seen in CD4+ and CD8+ blood T cells by week 6 at 0.1 to 3.0 mg/kg.

As to this clone: Its antigen is still unknown.

The receptor was derived from an adult with an advanced solid tumor such as melanoma, head and neck, liver or kidney cancer. The J gene is TRBJ2-1, the V gene TRBV6-1; D may be TRBD1 (5 bases). Sequencing was performed on CD4+ or CD8+ T cells sorted from blood, taken in a trial of the OX40 agonist ivuxolimab. The CDR3 reads CASSERGMVDEQFF. The CDR3 nucleotides read TGTGCCAGCAGTGAAAGGGGAATGGTGGATGAGCAGTTCTTC.